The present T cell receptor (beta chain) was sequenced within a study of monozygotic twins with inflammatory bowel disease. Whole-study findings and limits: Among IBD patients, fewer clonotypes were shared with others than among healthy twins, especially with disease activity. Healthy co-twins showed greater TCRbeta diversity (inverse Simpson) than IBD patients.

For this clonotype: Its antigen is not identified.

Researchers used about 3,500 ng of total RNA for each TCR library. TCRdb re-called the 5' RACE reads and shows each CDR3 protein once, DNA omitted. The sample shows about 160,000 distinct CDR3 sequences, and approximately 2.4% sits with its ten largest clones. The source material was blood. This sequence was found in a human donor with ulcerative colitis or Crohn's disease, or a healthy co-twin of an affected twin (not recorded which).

The CDR3 protein is CAGSFSDTQYF. The chain links TRBV5-1 to TRBJ2-3. The CDR3 runs to 11 residues. The germline V gene encodes CDR1 SGHRS and CDR2 YFSETQ.